A selection of T cell receptor beta chains follows, all from one sample in a study of blood T cell repertoires in COVID-19. The assay was immunoSEQ multiplex PCR, and TCRdb's table has in-frame clones only and misses some. The table lists 30,000 to 40,000 clones, about 90% of them singletons. Sequencing was carried out using peripheral blood. Receptors were obtained from a human donor in a cohort sampled during active COVID-19. Each CDR3 is given without its conserved first and last residue.

TRBJ2-2,TRBV9,ASSVGPSGGVTGELF
TRBJ1-1,TRBV24-1,ATSEQGETF
TRBJ1-1,TRBV7-2,ASSLLDWTEAF
TRBJ2-2,TRBV19,ASSLAGNTGELF
TRBJ1-1,TRBV14,ASSQVDRVLAF
TRBJ1-1,TRBV10-2,ASTQELNTEAF
TRBJ2-5,TRBV10-1,ARRTSGGQETQY
TRBJ1-1,TRBV30,AWSLVWTGTEAF
TRBJ1-5,TRBV4-1,ASSQGSGWRQPQH
TRBJ2-3,TRBV15,ATSSLGVMQY